Given below is one T cell receptor beta chain in context. The antigen it recognizes is unknown. The sample holds no much larger clone one base away, and base qualities are not on file. Trimming costs V 5 bases and J 0 bases, and their ends lie 11 bases apart. From the cysteine up to the phenylalanine, the CDR3 has a length of 15 residues. CDR3 DNA only is kept here, 45 bases in frame from base 1. CDR1 is given as MNHEY and CDR2 as SVGAGI, both from the germline V gene. Library method: the immunoSEQ multiplex PCR assay. TCRdb stores this immuneACCESS table with in-frame sequences only. Part of the clones is absent; in the studies checked, under half of the shortfall reflects unresolved V genes, and no reason is known for the rest. Within this sample are about 53,000 clones, with around 90% of them counted one time only. The ten largest clones take up less than 0.5% of the sample. The entry originates in a study of T cell changes during pregnancy in multiple sclerosis (dated by TCRdb to about 2019). About the study as a whole: The study examined how the T cell repertoire changed over the course of pregnancy in women with multiple sclerosis.

The chain uses TRBV6-5 and TRBJ1-3; D gene: possibly TRBD1, on 5 matching bases. The specimen comprised CD4+ T cells from peripheral blood mononuclear cells, sampled in the third trimester of pregnancy. The sequence was collected from a female donor with multiple sclerosis, enrolled in a pregnancy study. The DNA sequence is TGTGCCAGCAGTCAGACAGCCTTCTCTGGAAACACCATATATTTT. This codes for CASSQTAFSGNTIYF.